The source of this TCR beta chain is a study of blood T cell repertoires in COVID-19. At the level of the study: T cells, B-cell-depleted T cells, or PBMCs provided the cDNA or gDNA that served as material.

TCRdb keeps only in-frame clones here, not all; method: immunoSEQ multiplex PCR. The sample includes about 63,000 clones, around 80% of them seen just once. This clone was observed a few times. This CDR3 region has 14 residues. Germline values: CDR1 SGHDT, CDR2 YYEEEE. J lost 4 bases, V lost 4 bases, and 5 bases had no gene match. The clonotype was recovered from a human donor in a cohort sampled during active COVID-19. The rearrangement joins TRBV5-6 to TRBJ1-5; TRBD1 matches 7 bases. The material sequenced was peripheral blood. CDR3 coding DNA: TGTGCCAGCAGCCACAGGGGTGCAAATCAGCCCCAGCATTTT. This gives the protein CASSHRGANQPQHF.